Included here is one T cell receptor beta chain sequence, with context. Antigen unknown. One end of the junction is discordant with germline, which a read error may explain. The CDR3 has 14 residues. CDR1 MNHNY and CDR2 SVGAGI come from the germline V gene (reference sequence). It was with 60 Vbeta and 13 Jbeta primers that the PCR ran. Measured with immunoSEQ multiplex PCR; TCRdb has only the in-frame clones, and not every one. The table shows over 150,000 clones, with 73% occurring only once. These data originate in a study of cytomegalovirus exposure and HLA in healthy donors. Study-wide results and limits: Cytomegalovirus-associated TCR beta chains were listed, numbering over 150.

This chain connects TRBV6-6 to TRBJ1-3, with D unresolved. This sequence was found in a young woman in good health and CMV-seropositive. Material for sequencing was PBMCs. In nucleotides, the CDR3 is TGTGTCAGCAGTCTGCAGATCGAAGGAAACACCATATATTTT. Protein sequence: CVSSLQIEGNTIYF.